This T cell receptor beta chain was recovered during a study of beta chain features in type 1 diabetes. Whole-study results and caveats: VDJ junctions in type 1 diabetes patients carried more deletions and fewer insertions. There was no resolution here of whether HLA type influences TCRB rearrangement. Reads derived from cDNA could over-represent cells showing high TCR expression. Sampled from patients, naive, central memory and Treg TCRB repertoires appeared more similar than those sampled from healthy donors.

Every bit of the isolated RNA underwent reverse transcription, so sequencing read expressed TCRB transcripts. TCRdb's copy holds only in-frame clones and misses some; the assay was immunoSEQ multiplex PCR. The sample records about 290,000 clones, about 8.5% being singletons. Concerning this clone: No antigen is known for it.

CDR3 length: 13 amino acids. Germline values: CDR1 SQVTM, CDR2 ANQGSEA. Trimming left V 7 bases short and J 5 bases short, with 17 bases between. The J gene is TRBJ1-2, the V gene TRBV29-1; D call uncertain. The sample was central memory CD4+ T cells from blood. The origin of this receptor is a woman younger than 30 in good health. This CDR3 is CSAPTDNPYGYTF. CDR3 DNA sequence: TGCAGCGCCCCTACAGACAACCCTTATGGCTACACCTTC.